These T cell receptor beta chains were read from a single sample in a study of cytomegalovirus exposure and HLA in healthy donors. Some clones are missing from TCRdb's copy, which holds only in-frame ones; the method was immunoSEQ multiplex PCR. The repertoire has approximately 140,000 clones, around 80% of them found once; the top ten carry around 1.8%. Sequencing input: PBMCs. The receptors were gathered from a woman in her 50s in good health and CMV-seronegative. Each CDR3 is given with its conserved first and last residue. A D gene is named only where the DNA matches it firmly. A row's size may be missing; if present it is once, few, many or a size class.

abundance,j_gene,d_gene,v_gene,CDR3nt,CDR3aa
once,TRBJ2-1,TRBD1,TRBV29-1,TGCAGCGTTCCTGGGACAGGGGGGGGCTACCCCTACAATGAGCAGTTCTTC,CSVPGTGGGYPYNEQFF
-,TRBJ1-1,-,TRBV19,TGTGCCAGTACCCCGCCCCTTATGACGAGGGTATTAGCTGAAGCTTTCTTT,CASTPPLMTRVLAEAFF
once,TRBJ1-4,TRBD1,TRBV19,TGTGCCAGTAGTTGGGGACAGGCGAGTGAAAAACTGTTTTTT,CASSWGQASEKLFF
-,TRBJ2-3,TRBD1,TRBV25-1,TGTGCCAGCAGTGACCCCGGACAGGGGACGCAGTATTTT,CASSDPGQGTQYF
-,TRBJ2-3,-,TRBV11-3,TGTGCCAGCAGCTTCGAGAGCACAGATACGCAGTATTTT,CASSFESTDTQYF
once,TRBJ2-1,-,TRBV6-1,TGTGCCAGCACAAAGGGTTTTCCTAGCGATCCTAGCCTCTTC,CASTKGFPSDPSLF
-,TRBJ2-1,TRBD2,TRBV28,TGTGCCAGCAGTAGGAGCGGGGGGGGGTACAATGAGCAGTTCTTC,CASSRSGGGYNEQFF
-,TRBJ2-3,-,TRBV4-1,TGCGCCAGCAGCCCGGGCGGGGCATCAGATACGCAGTATTTT,CASSPGGASDTQYF
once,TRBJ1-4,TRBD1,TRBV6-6,TGTGCCAGCAGACCCTGGACAGGGACTAATGAAAAACTGTTTTTT,CASRPWTGTNEKLFF
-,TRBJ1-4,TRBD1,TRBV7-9,TGTGCCAGCAGCTTAGGGGACAGTTCCAATGAAAAACTGTTTTTT,CASSLGDSSNEKLFF
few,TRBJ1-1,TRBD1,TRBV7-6,TGTGCCAGCAGCTCTAACAGGGGGGTCACTGAAGCTTTCTTT,CASSSNRGVTEAFF
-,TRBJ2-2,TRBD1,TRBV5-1,TGCGCCAGCAGCTTGGGGACAGGGGGCACCGGGGAGCTGTTTTTT,CASSLGTGGTGELFF
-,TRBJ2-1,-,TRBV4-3,TGCGCCAGCAGCCAAGATTCCAGCGCGATCGGCAATGAGCAGTTCTTC,CASSQDSSAIGNEQFF
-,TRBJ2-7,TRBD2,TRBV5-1,TGCGCCAGCACCATTAGCGGGAACCCAGGGGACGAGCAGTACTTC,CASTISGNPGDEQYF
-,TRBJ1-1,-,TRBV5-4,TGTGCCAGCAGCTTGGCAACAGGGTCCAACACTGAAGCTTTCTTT,CASSLATGSNTEAFF
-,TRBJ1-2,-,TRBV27,TGTGCCAGCAGTTTTTCCCCCGGGACATTGGGCGCTTATGGCTACACCTTC,CASSFSPGTLGAYGYTF
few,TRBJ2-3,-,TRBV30,TGTGCCTGCAATAGGGAGACAGATACGCAGTATTTT,CACNRETDTQYF
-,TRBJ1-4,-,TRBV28,TGTGCCAGCAGACAAACAGGGATAAATGAAAAACTGTTTTTT,CASRQTGINEKLFF
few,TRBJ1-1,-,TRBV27,TGTGCCAGCAGTTTCGGAGGGACCACTGAAGCTTTCTTT,CASSFGGTTEAFF
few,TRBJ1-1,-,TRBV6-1,TGTGCCAGCAGTGAAAAGAGGAACACTGAAGCTTTCTTT,CASSEKRNTEAFF
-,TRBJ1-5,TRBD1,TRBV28,TGTGCCAGCAGCGGAAGTCCGGGACAGCGGGTATATAGCAATCAGCCCCAGCATTTT,CASSGSPGQRVYSNQPQHF
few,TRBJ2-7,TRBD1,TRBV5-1,TGCGCCAGCAGCTTGGCCGGGACAGGGGGTTACGAGCAGTACTTC,CASSLAGTGGYEQYF